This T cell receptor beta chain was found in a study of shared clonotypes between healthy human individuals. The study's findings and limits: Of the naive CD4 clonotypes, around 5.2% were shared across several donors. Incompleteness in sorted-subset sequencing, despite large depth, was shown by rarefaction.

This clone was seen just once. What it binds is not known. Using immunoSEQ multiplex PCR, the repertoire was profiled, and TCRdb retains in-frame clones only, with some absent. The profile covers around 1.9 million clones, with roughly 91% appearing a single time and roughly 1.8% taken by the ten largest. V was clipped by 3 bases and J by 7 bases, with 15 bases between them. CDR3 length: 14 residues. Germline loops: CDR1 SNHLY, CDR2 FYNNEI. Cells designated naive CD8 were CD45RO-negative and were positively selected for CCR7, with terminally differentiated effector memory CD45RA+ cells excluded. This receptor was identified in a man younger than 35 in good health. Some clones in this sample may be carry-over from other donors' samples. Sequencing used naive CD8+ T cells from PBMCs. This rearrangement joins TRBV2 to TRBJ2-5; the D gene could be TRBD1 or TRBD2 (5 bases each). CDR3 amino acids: CASSDRDVEGTQYF. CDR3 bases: TGTGCCAGCAGTGACCGGGACGTAGAAGGGACCCAGTACTTC.